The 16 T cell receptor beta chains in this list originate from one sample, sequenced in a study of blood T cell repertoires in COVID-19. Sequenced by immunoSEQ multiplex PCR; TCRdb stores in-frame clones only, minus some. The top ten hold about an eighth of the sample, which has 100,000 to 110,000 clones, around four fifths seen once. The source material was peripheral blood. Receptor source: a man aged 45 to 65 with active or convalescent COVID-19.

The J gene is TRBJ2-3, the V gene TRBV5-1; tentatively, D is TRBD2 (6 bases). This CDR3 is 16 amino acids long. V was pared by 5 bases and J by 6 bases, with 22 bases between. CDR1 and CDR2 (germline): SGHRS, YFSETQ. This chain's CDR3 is CASRFSRDSVGDTQYF. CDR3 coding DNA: TGCGCCAGCAGATTCTCCCGGGACTCTGTGGGTGATACGCAGTATTTT.

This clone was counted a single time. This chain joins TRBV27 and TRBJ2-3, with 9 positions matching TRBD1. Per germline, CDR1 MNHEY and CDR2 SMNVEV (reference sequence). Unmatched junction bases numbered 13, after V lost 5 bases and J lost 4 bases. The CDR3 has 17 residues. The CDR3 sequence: CASSRQGGYFGSDTQYF. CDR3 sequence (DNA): TGTGCCAGCAGTCGACAGGGGGGTTACTTCGGATCAGATACGCAGTATTTT.

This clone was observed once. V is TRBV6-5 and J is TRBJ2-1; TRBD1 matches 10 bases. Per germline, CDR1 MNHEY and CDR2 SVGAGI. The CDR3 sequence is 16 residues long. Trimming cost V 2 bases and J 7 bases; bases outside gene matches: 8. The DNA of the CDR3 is TGTGCCAGCAGTTACAGAAAGGGACAGGGGATGAATGAGCAGTTCTTC. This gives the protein CASSYRKGQGMNEQFF.

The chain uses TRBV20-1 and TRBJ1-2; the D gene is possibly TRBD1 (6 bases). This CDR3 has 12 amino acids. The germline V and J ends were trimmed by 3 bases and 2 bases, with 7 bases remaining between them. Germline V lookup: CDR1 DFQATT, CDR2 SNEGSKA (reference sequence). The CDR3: CSASDRNYGYTF. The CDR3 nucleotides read TGCAGTGCTAGTGACAGGAACTATGGCTACACCTTC.

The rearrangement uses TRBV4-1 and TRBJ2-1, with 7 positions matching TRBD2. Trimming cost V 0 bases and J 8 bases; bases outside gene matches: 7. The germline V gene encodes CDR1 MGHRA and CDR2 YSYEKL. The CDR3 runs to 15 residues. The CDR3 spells CASSQDRRERDEQFF. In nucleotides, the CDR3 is TGCGCCAGCAGCCAAGATCGGCGGGAGAGAGATGAGCAGTTCTTC.

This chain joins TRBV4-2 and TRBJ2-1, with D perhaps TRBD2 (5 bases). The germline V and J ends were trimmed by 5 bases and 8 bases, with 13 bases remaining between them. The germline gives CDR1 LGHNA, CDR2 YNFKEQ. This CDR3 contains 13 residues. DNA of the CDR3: TGTGCCAGCAGCAAAGCGGAACGGGATGAGCAGTTCTTC. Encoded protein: CASSKAERDEQFF.

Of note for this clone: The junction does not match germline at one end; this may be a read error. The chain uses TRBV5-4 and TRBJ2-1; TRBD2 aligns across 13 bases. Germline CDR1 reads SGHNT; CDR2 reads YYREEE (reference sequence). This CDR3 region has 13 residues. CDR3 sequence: CASSPPGTSGMVF. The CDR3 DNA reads TGTGCCAGCAGCCCACCGGGGACTAGCGGGATGGTCTTC.

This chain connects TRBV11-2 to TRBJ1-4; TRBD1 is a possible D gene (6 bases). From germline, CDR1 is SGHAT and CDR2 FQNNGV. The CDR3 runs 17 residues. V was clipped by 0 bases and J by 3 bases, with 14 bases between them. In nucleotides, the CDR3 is TGTGCCAGCAGCTTAGATCGAACAGGGTGGTCTAATGAAAAACTGTTTTTT. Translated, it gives CASSLDRTGWSNEKLFF.

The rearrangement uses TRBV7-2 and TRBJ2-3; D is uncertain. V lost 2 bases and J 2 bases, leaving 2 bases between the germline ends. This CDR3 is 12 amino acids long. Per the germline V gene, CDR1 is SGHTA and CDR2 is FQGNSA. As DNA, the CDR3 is TGTGCCAGCAGCTTACTCACAGATACGCAGTATTTT. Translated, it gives CASSLLTDTQYF. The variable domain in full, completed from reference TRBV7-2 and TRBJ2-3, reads GAGVSQSPSNKVTEKGKDVELRCDPISGHTALYWYRQSLGQGLEFLIYFQGNSAPDKSGLPSDRFSAERTGGSVSTLTIQRTQQEDSAVYLCASSLLTDTQYFGPGTRLTVL.

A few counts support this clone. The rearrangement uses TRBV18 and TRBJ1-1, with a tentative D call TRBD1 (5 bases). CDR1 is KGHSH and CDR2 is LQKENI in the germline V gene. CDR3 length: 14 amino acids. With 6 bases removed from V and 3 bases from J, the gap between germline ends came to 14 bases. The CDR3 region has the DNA TGTGCCAGCTCCCCCCGCGGACAAGACACTGAAGCTTTCTTT. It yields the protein CASSPRGQDTEAFF.

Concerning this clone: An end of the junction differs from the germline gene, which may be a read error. DNA for the CDR3: TGCGCCAGCAGCCAAGATCGGAGGGAAACACCGACCTTT. This encodes CASSQDRRETPTF. The rearrangement uses TRBV4-1 and TRBJ1-1; no clear D gene. The germline gives CDR1 MGHRA, CDR2 YSYEKL. The CDR3 covers 13 residues.

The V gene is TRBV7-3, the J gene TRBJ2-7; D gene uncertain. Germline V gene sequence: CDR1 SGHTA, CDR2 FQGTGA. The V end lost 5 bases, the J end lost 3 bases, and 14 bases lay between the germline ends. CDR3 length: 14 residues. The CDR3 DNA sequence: TGTGCCAGCAGCCCCTCTCCGGAGAGCTACGAGCAGTACTTC. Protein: CASSPSPESYEQYF.

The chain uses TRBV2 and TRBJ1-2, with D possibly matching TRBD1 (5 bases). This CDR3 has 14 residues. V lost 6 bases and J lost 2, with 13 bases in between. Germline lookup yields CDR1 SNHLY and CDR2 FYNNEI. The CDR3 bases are TGTGCCAGCAGCCCCAGGGTAGGGAACTATGGCTACACCTTC. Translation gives CASSPRVGNYGYTF.

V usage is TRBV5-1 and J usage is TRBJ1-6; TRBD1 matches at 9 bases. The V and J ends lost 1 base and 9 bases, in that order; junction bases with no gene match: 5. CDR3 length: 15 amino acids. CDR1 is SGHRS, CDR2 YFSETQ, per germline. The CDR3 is CASSLTGQGSSPLHF. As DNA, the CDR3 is TGCGCCAGCAGCTTGACAGGACAGGGGAGTTCACCCCTCCACTTT.

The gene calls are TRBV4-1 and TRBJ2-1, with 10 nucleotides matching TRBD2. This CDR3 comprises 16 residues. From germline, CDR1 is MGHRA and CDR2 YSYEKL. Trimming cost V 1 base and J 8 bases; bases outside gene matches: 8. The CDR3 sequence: CASSQGSSGRFYEQFF. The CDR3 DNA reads TGCGCCAGCAGCCAAGGGAGTAGCGGGAGGTTCTATGAGCAGTTCTTC.

CDR3 nucleotide sequence: TGTGCCAGTAGGACTAGCGGGAACACCGGGGAGCTGTTTTTT. Translation: CASRTSGNTGELFF. V and J are TRBV11-3 and TRBJ2-2; 10 bases are shared with TRBD2. The germline gives CDR1 SGHNT, CDR2 YENEEA. V lost 9 bases, J lost 1 base, and 2 bases stayed unmatched. The CDR3 sequence is 14 residues long.